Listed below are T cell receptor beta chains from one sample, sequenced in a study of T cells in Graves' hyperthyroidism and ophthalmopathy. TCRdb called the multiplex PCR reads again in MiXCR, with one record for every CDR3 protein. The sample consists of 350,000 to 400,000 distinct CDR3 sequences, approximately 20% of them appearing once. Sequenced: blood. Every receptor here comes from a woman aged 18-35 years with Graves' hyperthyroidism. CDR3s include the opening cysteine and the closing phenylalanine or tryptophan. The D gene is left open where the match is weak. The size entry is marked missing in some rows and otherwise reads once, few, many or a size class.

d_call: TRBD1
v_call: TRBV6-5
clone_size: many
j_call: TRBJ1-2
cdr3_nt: TGTGCCAGCAGACCTGACAGGGGGCTTGGCTACACCTTC
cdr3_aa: CASRPDRGLGYTF

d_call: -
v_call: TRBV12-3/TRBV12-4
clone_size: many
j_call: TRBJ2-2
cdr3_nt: TGTGCCAGCAGTTTTCCACACCTAGCATCTACCGGGGAGCTGTTTTTT
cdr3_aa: CASSFPHLASTGELFF

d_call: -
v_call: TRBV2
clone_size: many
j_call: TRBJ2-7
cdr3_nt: TGTGCCAGCAGTGAAGCTAACAGGGCATACGAGCAGTACTTC
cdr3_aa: CASSEANRAYEQYF

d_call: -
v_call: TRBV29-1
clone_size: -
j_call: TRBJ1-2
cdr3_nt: TGCAGCGTTTCCCTAACGGGGTATGGCTACACCTTC
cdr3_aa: CSVSLTGYGYTF

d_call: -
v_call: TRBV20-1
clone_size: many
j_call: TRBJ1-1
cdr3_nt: TGCAGTGCTAAGCGCAGGGACACTGAAGCTTTCTTT
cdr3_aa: CSAKRRDTEAFF

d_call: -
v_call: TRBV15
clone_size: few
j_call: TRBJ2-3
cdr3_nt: TGTGCCACGCAATCGGCAGATACGCAGTATTTT
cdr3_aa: CATQSADTQYF

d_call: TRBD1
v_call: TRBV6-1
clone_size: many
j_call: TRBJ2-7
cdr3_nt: TGTGCCAGCAGTGAAAAGGGGACAGGGGACTACGAGCAGTACTTC
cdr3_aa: CASSEKGTGDYEQYF

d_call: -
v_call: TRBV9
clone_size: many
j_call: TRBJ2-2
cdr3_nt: TGTGCCAGCAGCGTAGGCGGGGGGGAGCTGTTTTTT
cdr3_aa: CASSVGGGELFF

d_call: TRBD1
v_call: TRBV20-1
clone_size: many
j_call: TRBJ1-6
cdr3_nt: TGCAGTGCTAGAGTTCCGGGACAGGGGGCGAATTCACCCCTCCACTTT
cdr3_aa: CSARVPGQGANSPLHF

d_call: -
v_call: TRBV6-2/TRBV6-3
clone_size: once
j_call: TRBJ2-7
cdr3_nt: TGTGCCAGCAGTTGGGGGGGCTGGGCTGTATCCTACGAGCAGTACTTC
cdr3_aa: CASSWGGWAVSYEQYF

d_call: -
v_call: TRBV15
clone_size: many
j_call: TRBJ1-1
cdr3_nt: TGTGCCACCAGCAGAGATCGATCCGGAGGGAGTGAAGCTTTCTTT
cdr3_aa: CATSRDRSGGSEAFF

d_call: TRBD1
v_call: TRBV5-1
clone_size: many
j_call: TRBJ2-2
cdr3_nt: TGCGCCAGCAGCCGGAACAGGGGAGAGACCGGGGAGCTGTTTTTT
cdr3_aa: CASSRNRGETGELFF

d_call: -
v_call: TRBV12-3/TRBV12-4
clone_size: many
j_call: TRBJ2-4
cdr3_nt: TGTGCCAGCAGTTTTGGACAGATCTTAGCCAAAAACATTCAGTACTTC
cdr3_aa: CASSFGQILAKNIQYF

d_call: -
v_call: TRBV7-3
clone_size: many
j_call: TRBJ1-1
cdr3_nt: TGTGCCAGCAGCTTAACGAGAGAAGGAACTGAAGCTTTCTTT
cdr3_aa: CASSLTREGTEAFF

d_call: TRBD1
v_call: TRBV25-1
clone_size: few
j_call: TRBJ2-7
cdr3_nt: TGTGCCAGCAGTGGACGGGACAGGTACGAGCAGTACTTC
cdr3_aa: CASSGRDRYEQYF

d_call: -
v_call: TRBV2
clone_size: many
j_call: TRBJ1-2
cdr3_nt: TGTGCCAGCAGTGAAGCGCAAGGCAGGCAGAACTATGGCTACACCTTC
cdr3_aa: CASSEAQGRQNYGYTF

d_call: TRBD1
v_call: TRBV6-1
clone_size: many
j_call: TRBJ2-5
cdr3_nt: TGTGCCAGCAGTGGGGACAGGGGAAGAGAGACCCAGTACTTC
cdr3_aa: CASSGDRGRETQYF

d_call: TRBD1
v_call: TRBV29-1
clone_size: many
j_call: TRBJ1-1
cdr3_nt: TGCAGCGTCCGACAGGGCGGCACTGAAGCTTTCTTT
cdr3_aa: CSVRQGGTEAFF

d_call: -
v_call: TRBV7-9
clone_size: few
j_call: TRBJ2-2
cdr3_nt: TGTGCCAGCAGACACCGGGACTTTACCGGGGAGCTGTTTTTT
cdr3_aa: CASRHRDFTGELFF

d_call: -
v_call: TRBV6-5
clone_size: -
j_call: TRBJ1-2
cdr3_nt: TGTGCCAGCAGTTACTCGATTAACTATGGCTACACCTTC
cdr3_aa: CASSYSINYGYTF

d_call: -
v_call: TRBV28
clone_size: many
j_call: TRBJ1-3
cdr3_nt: TGTGCCAGTGGGGCTGGATACCTCTCTGGAAACACCATATATTTT
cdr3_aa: CASGAGYLSGNTIYF

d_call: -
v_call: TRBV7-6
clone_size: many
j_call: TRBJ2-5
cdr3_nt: TGTGCCAGCAGCTTAGAGTCCAGGGCAACCGAGACCCAGTACTTC
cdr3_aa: CASSLESRATETQYF

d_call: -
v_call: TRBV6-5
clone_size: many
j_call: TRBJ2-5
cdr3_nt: TGTGCCAGCAGCCGAACTAGGGGGGGGTTGGAGACCCAGTACTTC
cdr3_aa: CASSRTRGGLETQYF

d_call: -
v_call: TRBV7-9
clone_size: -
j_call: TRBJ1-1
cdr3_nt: TGTGCCAGCAGCAGCCGGGTCTTTGAAGCTTTCTTT
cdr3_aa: CASSSRVFEAFF

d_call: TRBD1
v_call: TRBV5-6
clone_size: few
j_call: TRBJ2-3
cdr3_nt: TGTGCCAGCAGCTATTTGGACAGGCTGACAGATACGCAGTATTTT
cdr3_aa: CASSYLDRLTDTQYF

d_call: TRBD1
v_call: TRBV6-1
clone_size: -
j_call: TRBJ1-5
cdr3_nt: TGTGCCAGCAGTGAGGCCGACAGGGTTAATCAGCCCCAGCATTTT
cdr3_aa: CASSEADRVNQPQHF

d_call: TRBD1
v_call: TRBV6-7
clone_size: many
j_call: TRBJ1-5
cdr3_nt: TGTGCCAGCAGTCAGGCCCCGGGACAGGGGATGCATCAGCTCCAGCATTTT
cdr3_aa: CASSQAPGQGMHQLQHF

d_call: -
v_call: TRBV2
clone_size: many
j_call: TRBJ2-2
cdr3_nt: TGTGCCAGCAGATCTACTAGGTTGAGCGGGGAGCTGTTTTTT
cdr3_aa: CASRSTRLSGELFF

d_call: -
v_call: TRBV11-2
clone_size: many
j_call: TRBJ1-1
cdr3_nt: TGTGCCAGCAGTTTCAATGTGGGCACTGAAGCTTTCTTT
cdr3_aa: CASSFNVGTEAFF

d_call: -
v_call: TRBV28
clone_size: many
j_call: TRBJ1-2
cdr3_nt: TGTGCCAGCAGCTCCCACGGGAGGGTGATCGGCTACACCTTC
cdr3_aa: CASSSHGRVIGYTF

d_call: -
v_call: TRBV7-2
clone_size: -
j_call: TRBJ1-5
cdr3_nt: TGTGCCAGCAGCTTAGGAACGGGGATCAATCAGCCCCAGCATTTT
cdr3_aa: CASSLGTGINQPQHF

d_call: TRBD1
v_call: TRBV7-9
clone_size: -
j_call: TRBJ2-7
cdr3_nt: TGTGCCAGCAGCTTAGCGTACAGGACAGGGGAGCAGTACTTC
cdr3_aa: CASSLAYRTGEQYF

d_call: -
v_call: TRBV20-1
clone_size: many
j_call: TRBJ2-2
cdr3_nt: TGCAGTGCTAGAGTCCTCCGGGATGGGGCCGCGAACACCGGGGAGCTGTTTTTT
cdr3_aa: CSARVLRDGAANTGELFF

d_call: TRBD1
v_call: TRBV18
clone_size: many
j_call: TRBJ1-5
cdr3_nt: TGTGCCAGCTCAGAGACAGGGCTTATTTATCAGCCCCAGCATTTT
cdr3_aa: CASSETGLIYQPQHF

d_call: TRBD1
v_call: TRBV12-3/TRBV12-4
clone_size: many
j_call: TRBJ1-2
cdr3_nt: TGTGCCAGCAGTTTAGCCGCGACCTGGACAGGCCTCTCTAACTATGGCTACACCTTC
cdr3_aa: CASSLAATWTGLSNYGYTF

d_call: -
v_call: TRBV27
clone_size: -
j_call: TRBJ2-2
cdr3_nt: TGTGCCAGCAGTCCCCGGGGGCCAGGGACCGGGGAGCTGTTTTTT
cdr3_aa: CASSPRGPGTGELFF

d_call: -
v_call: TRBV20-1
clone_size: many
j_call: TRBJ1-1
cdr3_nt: TGCAGTGCCCGTCCGGGGAAGGTAGCTTTCTTT
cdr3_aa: CSARPGKVAFF